This TCR beta chain stems from a study of blood T cell repertoires in COVID-19. Whole-study context: Samples of COVID-19 (acute and convalescent) were obtained from the United States, Italy and Spain. T cells, B-cell-depleted T cells, or PBMCs provided the cDNA or gDNA that served as material.

This CDR3 comprises 14 residues. Germline V gene data show CDR1 as SNHLY and CDR2 as FYNNEI. V shed 7 bases, J shed 5 bases, and the junction held 10 bases outside the gene matches. In the original workflow: Reference gene primer amplification gave estimated nucleated cell counts. Profiled with immunoSEQ multiplex PCR; TCRdb holds only in-frame clones, not every one. V and J calls and clone size are given by that table; D and trimming were obtained from the DNA. The sample yields around 160,000 clones, 85% to 90% seen once. The clonotype comes from a human donor in a cohort sampled during active COVID-19. The genes are TRBV2 and TRBJ2-7, with TRBD2 matching over 8 bases. Sequencing input: peripheral blood. The CDR3 loop reads CASITGTSVHEQYF. CDR3 nucleotides: TGTGCCAGCATTACCGGGACTAGTGTTCACGAGCAGTACTTC.